The 14 T cell receptor beta chains below were found in one sample sequenced in a study of T cell responses to AZD1222 COVID-19 vaccine (dated by TCRdb to the early 2020s). The sample's time point, from its label and the paper: about 28 days (+/-7) after the second vaccine dose. The library was generated by the immunoSEQ multiplex PCR assay. TCRdb limited this immuneACCESS table to in-frame rearrangements with V and J called. A share of clones is missing; checked studies link under half to unresolved V genes, and the rest is unexplained. In this sample the table shows more than 40,000 clones, around 91% of which occur a single time. About two fifths of the sample goes to the ten largest clones. The starting material was peripheral blood, obtained 28 days after the second AZD1222 dose. These receptors were obtained from an adult who received the AZD1222 COVID-19 vaccine.

This clone was detected once. V is TRBV5-1 and J is TRBJ1-4, with 10 bases matching TRBD1. J was trimmed by 8 bases and V by 3 bases; bases with no gene match: 4. This CDR3 is built from 14 residues. The germline V gene has CDR1 SGHRS and CDR2 YFSETQ. Written as DNA, the CDR3 is TGCGCCAGCAGCTCGGGACAGGGGTACGAAAAACTGTTTTTT. Amino acid sequence: CASSSGQGYEKLFF.

The V and J genes are TRBV9 and TRBJ1-1; no firm D call. Trimming took 1 base from V and 3 from J, leaving 4 bases between them. This CDR3 is 12 amino acids long. CDR1 is SGDLS, CDR2 YYNGEE, per germline. DNA for the CDR3: TGTGCCAGCAGCGTATCGGACACTGAAGCTTTCTTT. Its translation: CASSVSDTEAFF.

This chain joins TRBV2 and TRBJ1-5; a possible D gene is TRBD1 (6 bases). The germline V gene encodes CDR1 SNHLY and CDR2 FYNNEI. The CDR3 runs to 16 residues. Trimming left V 2 bases short and J 5 bases short, with 16 bases between. This chain's CDR3 is CASSERGGGGDQPQHF. The DNA for the CDR3 is TGTGCCAGCAGTGAAAGAGGGGGTGGGGGTGATCAGCCCCAGCATTTT.

The chain combines TRBV27 with TRBJ1-2, with D possibly being TRBD1 (5 bases). The V and J ends lost 0 bases and 3 bases respectively, with 11 bases between them. There are 15 residues in the CDR3. CDR1 is MNHEY and CDR2 is SMNVEV in the germline V gene (reference sequence). As DNA, the CDR3 is TGTGCCAGCAGTTTATCGCCAGGGAGCGACTATGGCTACACCTTC. Translating gives CASSLSPGSDYGYTF.

The CDR3 loop is CASSRDGTYEQYF. The CDR3 DNA sequence: TGTGCCAGCAGCCGGGACGGCACCTACGAGCAGTACTTC. The V and J genes are TRBV7-9 and TRBJ2-7; D might be TRBD1 or TRBD2, each matching 5 bases. Between the trimmed V and J ends, which lost 5 bases and 2 bases, there was a span of 10 bases. Germline V gene lookup returns CDR1 SEHNR and CDR2 FQNEAQ (reference sequence). This CDR3 has 13 residues.

This clone was observed once. CDR3 sequence reads: CASSVGSGGLDQPQHF. CDR3 DNA sequence: TGTGCCAGCAGCGTAGGGTCAGGGGGCTTGGATCAGCCCCAGCATTTT. The rearrangement uses TRBV9 and TRBJ1-5, with 8 bases aligning to TRBD1. Trimming at V came to 0 bases and at J to 5 bases, leaving 7 bases not matched to a gene. Germline-derived CDR1 and CDR2 are SGDLS and YYNGEE. This CDR3 spans 16 amino acids.

This clone came up once. This rearrangement joins TRBV19 to TRBJ1-1, with D possibly being TRBD1 (6 bases). Trimming left V 4 bases short and J 0 bases short, with 12 bases between. There are 15 residues in the CDR3. Germline V gene sequence: CDR1 LNHDA, CDR2 SQIVND (reference sequence). CDR3 protein: CASSTLTGMNTEAFF. In DNA, the CDR3 is TGTGCCAGTAGTACCCTGACAGGCATGAACACTGAAGCTTTCTTT.

V gene TRBV7-2 combines with J gene TRBJ2-5; 10 nucleotides align to TRBD1. The CDR3 length is 14 residues. CDR1 and CDR2 from the germline V gene are SGHTA and FQGNSA. V lost 4 bases, J lost 5 bases, and 4 bases stayed unmatched. Here the CDR3 DNA reads TGTGCCAGCAGCTACCGGACAGGGGGGGAGACCCAGTACTTC. It yields the protein CASSYRTGGETQYF. The full variable domain, its missing parts supplied by reference TRBV7-2 and TRBJ2-5, is GAGVSQSPSNKVTEKGKDVELRCDPISGHTALYWYRQSLGQGLEFLIYFQGNSAPDKSGLPSDRFSAERTGGSVSTLTIQRTQQEDSAVYLCASSYRTGGETQYFGPGTRLLVL.

The V and J genes are TRBV29-1 and TRBJ1-3, with D perhaps matching TRBD1 (6 bases). This CDR3 spans 15 amino acids. CDR1 and CDR2 from the germline V gene are SQVTM and ANQGSEA. Trimming removed 7 bases at V and 0 bases at J, with 16 bases between. The CDR3, as DNA: TGCAGCGCGATGACAGGTCTCGACTCTGGAAACACCATATATTTT. Amino acid sequence: CSAMTGLDSGNTIYF.

The rearrangement links TRBV6-5 to TRBJ1-4; a weak D match, TRBD1 (5 bases). This CDR3 region has 11 residues. With 8 bases removed from V and 8 bases from J, the gap between germline ends came to 9 bases. Germline-derived CDR1 and CDR2 are MNHEY and SVGAGI. The CDR3 is CASGTGEKLFF. The CDR3 bases are TGTGCCAGCGGTACAGGAGAAAAACTGTTTTTT.

The rearrangement links TRBV5-1 to TRBJ2-2; D is undetermined. Germline values: CDR1 SGHRS, CDR2 YFSETQ. The V gene lost 0 bases and the J gene lost 5 bases, with 14 bases spanning the gap. CDR3 length: 16 residues. DNA of the CDR3: TGCGCCAGCAGCTTGGTGGCAGACTCCCGGACCGGGGAGCTGTTTTTT. Translating gives CASSLVADSRTGELFF.

The genes are TRBV14 and TRBJ1-2; D is possibly TRBD1 (5 bases). The germline V gene has CDR1 SGHDN and CDR2 FVKESK. This CDR3 region has 14 residues. Trimming took off 4 bases at V and 5 bases at J, with 14 bases between the two ends. The CDR3 region is CASSPIDSLYGYTF. The CDR3 DNA reads TGTGCCAGCAGCCCTATCGACAGTCTTTATGGCTACACCTTC.

This clone was seen only once. The V call is TRBV28, the J call TRBJ1-3; the D gene is possibly TRBD1 (5 bases). Germline V lookup: CDR1 MDHEN, CDR2 SYDVKM. The CDR3 is 16 amino acids. V was shortened by 6 bases and J by 3 bases, with 18 bases between the two germline ends. The CDR3 region has the DNA TGTGCCAGCAGCTCTGTTGGGGCTAGTGATGGAAACACCATATATTTT. Its protein product is CASSSVGASDGNTIYF.

The gene calls are TRBV6-2 or TRBV6-3 and TRBJ1-5; maybe TRBD1 (5 bases). The V end was cut by 2 bases, the J end by 0 bases, with 14 bases between. The germline gives CDR1 MNHEY, CDR2 SVGEGT. This CDR3 is 17 amino acids long. CDR3 coding DNA: TGTGCCAGCAGTTACGAGGGGCCGTCCTATAGCAATCAGCCCCAGCATTTT. Translation: CASSYEGPSYSNQPQHF.